Below are 2 T cell receptor beta chains sequenced from a single sample in a study of spatial heterogeneity in lung cancer. Findings and caveats of the study: Mutation tallies in tumors tracked expanded intratumoral alpha and beta TCR counts.

The antigens of these receptors remain unknown. Sample time point: sample taken at primary tumor resection. TCRdb used MiXCR to reprocess the 5' RACE reads, holding one entry per CDR3 protein. The top ten hold 5% to 7% of the sample, which has 2,500 to 3,500 distinct CDR3 sequences, roughly a tenth seen once. The source was lung tumor tissue, collected at surgery. These receptor sequences come from a female donor with early-stage non-small cell lung cancer.

This clonotype was seen many times. The chain recombines TRBV20-1 with TRBJ2-3; 10 bases agree with TRBD2. The germline gives CDR1 DFQATT, CDR2 SNEGSKA (reference sequence). Trimming cost V 6 bases and J 2 bases; bases outside gene matches: 14. This CDR3 comprises 17 residues. Written as DNA, the CDR3 is TGCAGTGCCCAATATAGTGTAAGCGGGGGGGCCACAGATACGCAGTATTTT. It codes for CSAQYSVSGGATDTQYF.

This clonotype is classed as medium-sized (0.01 to 0.1%). The rearrangement links TRBV28 to TRBJ1-4; 7 bases match TRBD1. J lost 8 bases, V lost 4 bases, and 10 bases had no gene match. Germline loops: CDR1 MDHEN, CDR2 SYDVKM. The CDR3 has 15 amino acids. Written as DNA, the CDR3 is TGTGCCAGCAGTTCCTTACAGGGGTACGTCGAAAAACTGTTTTTT. As protein: CASSSLQGYVEKLFF.